Here is one T cell receptor beta chain with its context. In the source study's methods: Estimation of nucleated cell counts was performed using reference gene primer amplification. This table comes from immunoSEQ multiplex PCR, and its TCRdb copy is limited to in-frame clones, with some not included. V and J calls and clone size follow that table, whereas D and trimming were derived from the DNA. The data show around 330,000 clones, about nine tenths seen once. This sample was included in a study of blood T cell repertoires in COVID-19. Either two negative PCRs, clearance, or symptom resolution qualified Cohort 3 donors as recovered. J gave up 4 bases and V 7 bases, and 5 bases lay outside the gene matches. The germline V gene has CDR1 SNHLY and CDR2 FYNNEI. CDR3 length: 14 residues.

Sample: PBMCs or T cells enriched from blood (not recorded which). This clonotype originated in a woman aged 40-49 years who had recovered from COVID-19. The genes are TRBV2 and TRBJ2-2; 8 nucleotides align to TRBD2. The CDR3 loop is CASTGGISTGELFF. The CDR3 nucleotides read TGTGCCAGCACGGGAGGGATCAGCACCGGGGAGCTGTTTTTT.